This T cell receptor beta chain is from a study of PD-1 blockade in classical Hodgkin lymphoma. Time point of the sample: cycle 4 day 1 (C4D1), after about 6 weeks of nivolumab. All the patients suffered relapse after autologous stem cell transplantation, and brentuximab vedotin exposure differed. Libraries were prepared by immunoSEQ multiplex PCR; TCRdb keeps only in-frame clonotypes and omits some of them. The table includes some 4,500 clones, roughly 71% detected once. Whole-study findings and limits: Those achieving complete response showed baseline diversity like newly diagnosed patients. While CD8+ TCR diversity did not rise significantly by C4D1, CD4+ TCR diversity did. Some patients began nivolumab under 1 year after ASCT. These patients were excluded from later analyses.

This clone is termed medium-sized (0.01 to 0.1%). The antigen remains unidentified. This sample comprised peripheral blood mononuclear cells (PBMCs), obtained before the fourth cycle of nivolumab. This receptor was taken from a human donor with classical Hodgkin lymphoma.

CDR3 DNA: TGTGCCAGCAGCTTACCGGGACAGGCCCCGGGTGAGCAGTACTTC. Protein sequence: CASSLPGQAPGEQYF. The chain employs TRBV5-4 and TRBJ2-7, with 8 bases lining up with TRBD1. V gave up 2 bases and J gave up 7 bases; unmatched junction bases: 11. The CDR3 runs to 15 residues. Germline lookup yields CDR1 SGHNT and CDR2 YYREEE (reference sequence).